This T cell receptor (beta chain) was documented in a study of blood T cell repertoires in COVID-19. About the study: COVID-19 samples collected from the United States, Italy and Spain covered acute and convalescent phases. T cells, B-cell-depleted T cells, or PBMCs supplied cDNA or gDNA.

CDR1 and CDR2 (germline): SGHTA, FQGNSA. The CDR3 extends over 15 amino acids. Trimming cost V 1 base and J 4 bases; bases outside gene matches: 5. Study processing details: Nucleated cell number was recorded as an estimate derived from reference gene primer amplification. The method was immunoSEQ multiplex PCR; TCRdb's version includes in-frame clones alone and lacks a portion of them. For V, J and clone size, that table is used; D and trimming come from the DNA. The sample shows 35,000 to 55,000 clones, 90% of them seen only once. The sample was peripheral blood. This sequence joins TRBV7-2 and TRBJ2-7, with 9 bases that match TRBD2. The clonotype originates from a man in his 70s with active COVID-19. The CDR3 DNA reads as TGTGCCAGCAGCTTAGGGGGACTAGCCCTTTACGAGCAGTACTTC. It specifies CASSLGGLALYEQYF.